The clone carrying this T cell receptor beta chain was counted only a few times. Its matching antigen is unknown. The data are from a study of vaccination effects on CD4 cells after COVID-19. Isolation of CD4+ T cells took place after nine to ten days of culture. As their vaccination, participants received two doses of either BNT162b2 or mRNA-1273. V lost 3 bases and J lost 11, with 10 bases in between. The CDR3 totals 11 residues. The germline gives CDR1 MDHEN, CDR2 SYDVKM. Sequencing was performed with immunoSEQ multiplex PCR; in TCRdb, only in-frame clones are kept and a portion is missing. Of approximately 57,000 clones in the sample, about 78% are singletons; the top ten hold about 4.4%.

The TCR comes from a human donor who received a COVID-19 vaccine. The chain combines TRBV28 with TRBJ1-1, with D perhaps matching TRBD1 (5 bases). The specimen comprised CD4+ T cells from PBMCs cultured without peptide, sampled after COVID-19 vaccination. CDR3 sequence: CASSFRRGAFF. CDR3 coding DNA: TGTGCCAGCAGTTTCAGGCGGGGGGCTTTCTTT.